Listed below are T cell receptor beta chains from one sample, sequenced in a study of shared clonotypes between healthy human individuals. Clones were sequenced by immunoSEQ multiplex PCR, and TCRdb holds only the in-frame ones, with some missing. The sample records a few million clones, 90% to 95% being singletons. Sample: naive CD8+ T cells from PBMCs. Receptor source: a man aged 18-30 years in good health. Some clones in this sample may be carry-over from other donors' samples. Each CDR3 is given with its conserved first and last residue. Fields, in order: CDR3 length, clone size, D gene, J gene, V gene, CDR3 protein, CDR3 DNA. A D gene is named only where the DNA matches it firmly. Expanded clones are given a class, and other clones once, few, many or no size at all.

>14|once|-|TRBJ1-3|TRBV29-1
CSVLIRGSGNTIYF
TGCAGCGTTTTGATCAGGGGCTCTGGAAACACCATATATTTT
>15|-|-|TRBJ1-5|TRBV30
CAWAPSHFSNQPQHF
TGTGCCTGGGCTCCTAGCCATTTCAGCAATCAGCCCCAGCATTTT
>13|few|-|TRBJ1-1|TRBV25-1
CASSESSRTEAFF
TGTGCCAGCAGTGAATCTTCCCGGACAGAAGCTTTCTTT
>15|-|TRBD2|TRBJ2-7|TRBV19
CASSSRLAASYEQYF
TGTGCCAGTAGTTCAAGACTAGCGGCTTCCTACGAGCAGTACTTC
>16|-|TRBD1|TRBJ2-7|TRBV10-3
CAISELLQGSAYEQYF
TGTGCCATCAGTGAGCTCCTACAGGGGAGTGCCTACGAGCAGTACTTC
>15|-|TRBD1|TRBJ1-2|TRBV7-9
CASSSTDRGRDGYTF
TGTGCCAGCAGCTCCACGGACAGGGGGCGAGATGGCTACACCTTC
>18|-|-|TRBJ2-1|TRBV5-1
CASSLSWGGWGSYNEQFF
TGCGCCAGCAGCCTTTCTTGGGGGGGCTGGGGCTCCTACAATGAGCAGTTCTTC
>12|-|-|TRBJ1-1|TRBV30
CAWSVGSAEAFF
TGTGCCTGGAGTGTTGGGTCGGCTGAAGCTTTCTTT
>14|-|-|TRBJ2-7|TRBV2
CASSERGPSYEQYF
TGTGCCAGCAGTGAAAGAGGTCCCTCCTACGAGCAGTACTTC
>14|-|TRBD1|TRBJ2-5|TRBV19
CASSHRGPGETQYF
TGTGCCAGTAGCCACAGGGGGCCGGGGGAGACCCAGTACTTC
>13|-|-|TRBJ2-7|TRBV5-8
CASSPGGDLEQYF
TGTGCCAGCAGCCCTGGTGGGGATCTCGAGCAGTACTTC
>16|few|TRBD2|TRBJ2-5|TRBV28
CASSYSLGGRGETQYF
TGTGCCAGCAGTTACTCTCTTGGCGGGAGAGGTGAGACCCAGTACTTC
>14|-|-|TRBJ2-1|TRBV6-5
CASSLADGYNEQFF
TGTGCCAGCAGTTTGGCGGACGGCTACAATGAGCAGTTCTTC
>15|-|TRBD2|TRBJ2-7|TRBV27
CASSLTSGSSYEQYF
TGTGCCAGCAGTTTGACTAGCGGGAGCTCCTACGAGCAGTACTTC
>13|-|-|TRBJ2-1|TRBV14
CASSQVWGVGQFF
TGTGCCAGCAGCCAAGTTTGGGGGGTAGGGCAGTTCTTC
>15|-|TRBD2|TRBJ2-1|TRBV6-1
CASSSSGRPYNEQFF
TGTGCCAGCAGTAGTAGCGGGAGGCCCTACAATGAGCAGTTCTTC
>14|-|TRBD2|TRBJ2-1|TRBV4-1
CASSATSGDNEQFF
TGCGCCAGCAGCGCAACTAGCGGGGACAATGAGCAGTTCTTC
>12|-|-|TRBJ2-7|TRBV5-6
CASSWGGAEQYF
TGTGCCAGCAGCTGGGGGGGGGCCGAGCAGTACTTC
>15|-|TRBD1|TRBJ1-2|TRBV28
CASSFSRTGFYGYTF
TGTGCCAGCAGTTTTTCCCGGACAGGGTTCTATGGCTACACCTTC
>19|once|TRBD2|TRBJ2-1|TRBV4-3
CASTGGTSGPHSSYNEQFF
TGCGCCAGCACGGGGGGTACTAGCGGGCCCCATAGCTCCTACAATGAGCAGTTCTTC
>14|once|-|TRBJ1-1|TRBV27
CASRPREVSFGTFF
TGTGCCAGCAGGCCCAGGGAGGTTTCGTTCGGTACTTTCTTT
>17|-|-|TRBJ2-5|TRBV11-3
CASSLGTQRAPLETQYF
TGTGCCAGCAGCTTAGGAACACAGCGGGCCCCCTTGGAGACCCAGTACTTC
>16|-|-|TRBJ2-7|TRBV7-9
CASSLALKEDSYEQYF
TGTGCCAGCAGCTTAGCGCTAAAGGAGGATAGCTACGAGCAGTACTTC
>15|once|-|TRBJ2-1|TRBV30
CAWSGSYNPYNEQFF
TGTGCCTGGAGTGGATCATATAATCCTTACAATGAGCAGTTCTTC
>14|-|TRBD2|TRBJ2-7|TRBV6-1
CASSPGLAGEAQYF
TGTGCCAGCAGCCCGGGACTAGCGGGAGAGGCGCAGTACTTC
>13|-|TRBD1|TRBJ1-2|TRBV25-1
CASSGDRAYGYTF
TGTGCCAGCAGTGGGGACAGGGCCTATGGCTACACCTTC
>13|-|-|TRBJ2-1|TRBV6-6
CASSYSSSNEQFF
TGTGCCAGCAGTTACTCGAGCTCCAATGAGCAGTTCTTC
>13|-|-|TRBJ2-1|TRBV6-5
CASTYASGNEQFF
TGTGCCAGCACCTACGCCAGCGGGAATGAGCAGTTCTTC
>13|-|TRBD1|TRBJ1-5|TRBV25-1
CASRQGNNQPQHF
TGTGCCAGCAGACAGGGGAACAATCAGCCCCAGCATTTT
>15|-|-|TRBJ1-2|TRBV6-5
CASSSEIGTSYGYTF
TGTGCCAGCAGTTCCGAGATAGGTACCTCCTATGGCTACACCTTC
>15|-|TRBD2|TRBJ2-7|TRBV7-6
CASSLVASGSYEQYF
TGTGCCAGCAGCTTAGTTGCTAGCGGGAGCTACGAGCAGTACTTC
>12|-|-|TRBJ2-7|TRBV7-2
CASSLVTYEQYF
TGTGCCAGCAGCTTAGTCACATACGAGCAGTACTTC
>13|-|TRBD1|TRBJ1-1|TRBV4-1
CASSQAQGAGAFF
TGCGCCAGCAGCCAGGCTCAGGGGGCGGGAGCTTTCTTT